These 27 T cell receptor beta chains share one sample of origin, sequenced in a study of T-cell reconstitution after alpha-beta-depleted transplantation in children (dated by TCRdb to 2016 to 2017). In light of the paper, this sample's treatment or condition label describes: allogeneic hematopoietic cell transplantation with graft depleted of TCRalphabeta T cells and CD19 B cells. The library relied on PCR. The listed sequencing device is Illumina HiSeq 2500. Molecular barcoding was employed in the preparation of TCR libraries, with unique molecular identifiers being used to normalize TCRbeta repertoire quantification. In TCRdb, the public reads were trimmed at Q25 with fastp and aligned with MiXCR, with productive beta chains retained. For every CDR3 protein sequence, its rows merge into one entry that carries the most common genes and DNA. For this sample the table gives 200,000 to 300,000 distinct CDR3 sequences, of which roughly 26% were detected only once. Of the sample, 2.6% is held by the ten largest clones.

Sequencing was performed on PBMCs, taken before TCRalphabeta/CD19-depleted stem cell transplant. The receptors stem from a girl aged 2 to 9 with Fanconi anemia, due to receive a stem cell transplant.

This sequence joins TRBV4-1 and TRBJ1-2; weak D call: TRBD1 (5 bases). Germline lookup yields CDR1 MGHRA and CDR2 YSYEKL. The CDR3 consists of 12 residues. Trimming pared 5 bases from V and 4 bases from J, leaving 8 bases between. The CDR3 bases are TGCGCCAGCAGCGGGGGAATCTATGGCTACACCTTC. It encodes CASSGGIYGYTF.

This clonotype was counted only a few times. The V call is TRBV29-1, the J call TRBJ2-7; unclear D gene. CDR3 size: 11 residues. CDR1 is SQVTM, CDR2 ANQGSEA, per germline. The germline V and J ends were trimmed by 4 bases and 4 bases, with 8 bases remaining between them. Here the CDR3 DNA reads TGCAGCGTTGGATTGGAGTACGAGCAGTACTTC. It is translated as CSVGLEYEQYF.

A few counts support this clonotype. The rearrangement links TRBV5-1 to TRBJ1-1, with 10 bases lining up with TRBD1. CDR1 and CDR2 from the germline V gene are SGHRS and YFSETQ. The CDR3 totals 14 residues. V was clipped by 2 bases and J by 8 bases; unmatched bases: 6. The CDR3 loop is CASSFRTGGREAFF. DNA of the CDR3: TGCGCCAGCAGCTTTAGGACAGGGGGTCGGGAAGCTTTCTTT.

Ten or more counts support this clonotype. J is TRBJ2-7 and V is TRBV10-3; D is ambiguous. Trimming removed 0 bases from V and 9 bases from J, with 9 bases in between. Germline V gives CDR1 ENHRY, CDR2 SYGVKD. The CDR3 loop spans 12 amino acids. CDR3 sequence reads: CAISESGRVQYF. The CDR3 coding sequence is TGTGCCATCAGTGAGTCGGGTAGGGTGCAGTACTTC.

J is TRBJ2-5 and V is TRBV4-1; D not certain. Between the trimmed V and J ends, which lost 4 bases and 5 bases, there was a span of 14 bases. Germline V gene sequence: CDR1 MGHRA, CDR2 YSYEKL. This CDR3 is built from 14 residues. CDR3 nucleotide sequence: TGCGCCAGCAGCCCCTCCGGAGTGGGGGAGACCCAGTACTTC. The encoded protein is CASSPSGVGETQYF.

The gene calls are TRBV24-1 and TRBJ2-2; perhaps D is TRBD1 or TRBD2 (5 bases each). V gave up 4 bases and J gave up 4 bases, with 15 bases separating them. This CDR3 has 16 residues. CDR1 and CDR2 from the germline V gene are KGHDR and SFDVKD. The CDR3 loop reads CATSDPGLAGTGELFF. Here the CDR3 DNA reads TGTGCCACCAGTGACCCGGGGCTAGCCGGCACCGGGGAGCTGTTTTTT.

There are many counts of this clonotype. The V and J genes are TRBV6-2 or TRBV6-3 and TRBJ2-1; tentatively, D is TRBD2 (6 bases). The ends were cut back, 7 bases at V and 8 bases at J, with 36 bases in the middle. Germline lookup yields CDR1 MNHEY and CDR2 SVGEGT. The CDR3 sequence is 20 residues long. CDR3 nucleotide sequence: TGTGCCAGCAAACTACTTAGTTCGGGGGTCTCGACTCTCTTTGATGATGAGCAGTTCTTC. Translated: CASKLLSSGVSTLFDDEQFF.

The chain recombines TRBV20-1 with TRBJ2-7, with D possibly matching TRBD1 (6 bases). Per the germline V gene, CDR1 is DFQATT and CDR2 is SNEGSKA (reference sequence). The CDR3 sequence is 12 residues long. V gave up 8 bases and J gave up 1 base, with 12 bases separating them. CDR3 in DNA: TGCAGTCCCCCGGGACATTCCTACGAGCAGTACTTC. Translated, it gives CSPPGHSYEQYF.

The V and J genes are TRBV4-2 and TRBJ2-7, with D perhaps TRBD2 (6 bases). The CDR3 has 14 amino acids. Germline lookup yields CDR1 LGHNA and CDR2 YNFKEQ. The V end lost 1 base, the J end lost 4 bases, and 11 bases lay between the germline ends. CDR3 sequence (DNA): TGTGCCAGCAGCCAAGTCACTAGCTTTTACGAGCAGTACTTC. It translates to CASSQVTSFYEQYF.

This clonotype was counted ten times or more. The chain has TRBV29-1 and TRBJ1-5; 9 nucleotides match TRBD1. The CDR3 sequence is 13 residues long. V shed 6 bases and J 2 bases; nucleotides not matched to a gene: 2. Per the germline V gene, CDR1 is SQVTM and CDR2 is ANQGSEA. The CDR3: CSVWDRGNQPQHF. The DNA of the CDR3 is TGCAGCGTATGGGACAGGGGCAATCAGCCCCAGCATTTT.

This clonotype has ten or more counts. Here the CDR3 DNA reads TGCAGCGGGACAGGGGGGGATGAAAAACTGTTTTTT. Its protein product is CSGTGGDEKLFF. The chain employs TRBV29-1 and TRBJ1-4; 10 bases match TRBD1. J was trimmed by 6 bases and V by 7 bases; bases with no gene match: 2. There are 12 residues in the CDR3. Germline V CDR1 and CDR2: SQVTM, ANQGSEA.

This chain's CDR3 is CSAIDNLSNQPQHF. CDR3 nucleotides: TGCAGTGCTATAGATAATCTTAGCAATCAGCCCCAGCATTTT. The gene calls are TRBV20-1 and TRBJ1-5; D is undetermined. The CDR3 runs 14 residues. Germline V gives CDR1 DFQATT, CDR2 SNEGSKA (reference sequence). Trimming stripped 4 bases from V and 0 bases from J, with 10 bases between.

In this sample, this clonotype turned up many times. This rearrangement joins TRBV29-1 to TRBJ1-1; the match to TRBD1 covers 7 bases. The V segment lost 8 bases and the J segment 0 bases; nucleotides outside the gene matches: 6. The CDR3 contains 13 residues. Germline V gene sequence: CDR1 SQVTM, CDR2 ANQGSEA. CDR3 in DNA: TGCAGCACCCAGACAGGGATGAACACTGAAGCTTTCTTT. Translating it yields CSTQTGMNTEAFF.

The CDR3 here is CASSLDQGYHYEQYF. For the CDR3, the DNA is TGTGCCAGCAGCTTAGATCAGGGCTACCACTACGAGCAGTACTTC. The chain couples TRBV7-6 to TRBJ2-7; maybe TRBD1 (5 bases). The V end lost 1 base, the J end lost 3 bases, and 13 bases lay between the germline ends. This CDR3 spans 15 amino acids. Germline V gene sequence: CDR1 SGHVS, CDR2 FNYEAQ.

The rearrangement links TRBV15 to TRBJ1-1; 8 positions match TRBD1. With 2 bases clipped from V and 4 bases from J, the junction kept 3 bases outside the gene matches. The CDR3 consists of 14 residues. The germline gives CDR1 LNHNV, CDR2 YYDKDF (reference sequence). The DNA of the CDR3 is TGTGCCACCAGCAGAAGCAGGGGGCTCACTGAAGCTTTCTTT. Translating gives CATSRSRGLTEAFF.

This clonotype showed up just a few times. The rearrangement uses TRBV29-1 and TRBJ1-1, with D hard to call. Trimming left V 3 bases short and J 0 bases short, with 8 bases between. The CDR3 contains 13 residues. Germline V gene sequence: CDR1 SQVTM, CDR2 ANQGSEA. CDR3 region: CSVDGGMNTEAFF. CDR3 bases: TGCAGCGTTGATGGTGGAATGAACACTGAAGCTTTCTTT.

This chain links TRBV28 with TRBJ1-1; D is ambiguous. The germline V and J ends were trimmed by 0 bases and 1 base, with 6 bases remaining between them. Germline loops: CDR1 MDHEN, CDR2 SYDVKM. The length of the CDR3 is 14 residues. This chain's CDR3 is CASSLWVQNTEAFF. Written as DNA, the CDR3 is TGTGCCAGCAGTTTATGGGTCCAGAACACTGAAGCTTTCTTT.

The chain couples TRBV9 to TRBJ1-5; perhaps TRBD1 as D (5 bases). The CDR3 sequence is 15 residues long. V was pared by 5 bases and J by 8 bases, with 20 bases between. The germline CDR1 and CDR2 sequences are SGDLS and YYNGEE. The CDR3 region has the DNA TGTGCCAGCAGTGTCACGGGAACAGGCGTAGAGCCCCAGCATTTT. Translation gives CASSVTGTGVEPQHF.

The rearrangement links TRBV4-2 to TRBJ2-3, with 10 bases identical to TRBD2. Germline V CDR1 and CDR2: LGHNA, YNFKEQ. J was trimmed by 7 bases and V by 4 bases; bases with no gene match: 11. There are 16 residues in the CDR3. The CDR3 loop is CASSLEAGGPGYTQYF. DNA of the CDR3: TGTGCCAGCAGCCTTGAAGCGGGAGGGCCCGGGTATACGCAGTATTTT.

The chain couples TRBV28 to TRBJ2-1; D unclear. The V gene's germline CDR1 is MDHEN and CDR2 SYDVKM. V lost 4 bases to trimming and J lost 10 bases, with 17 bases between them. This CDR3 has 14 amino acids. CDR3 in DNA: TGTGCCAGCAGTTCCGGCAAGGGCACATGGGAGCAGTTCTTC. This sequence encodes CASSSGKGTWEQFF.

Many counts were recorded for this clonotype. The chain links TRBV7-2 to TRBJ2-7; 9 bases line up with TRBD2. With 1 base clipped from V and 1 base from J, the junction kept 5 bases outside the gene matches. In germline, CDR1 is SGHTA, CDR2 FQGNSA. This CDR3 comprises 16 residues. The CDR3 region is CASSLVSGGRSYEQYF. In DNA, the CDR3 is TGTGCCAGCAGCTTAGTAAGCGGGGGGCGTTCCTACGAGCAGTACTTC.

This clonotype was recorded many times. The CDR3 nucleotides are TGCAGTGCTAGAAATGGGCGGGGAGACACAGATACGCAGTATTTT. The encoded protein is CSARNGRGDTDTQYF. The chain employs TRBV20-1 and TRBJ2-3, with a tentative D call TRBD2 (6 bases). V lost 2 bases, J lost 2 bases, and 14 bases lay in between. The CDR3 is made up of 15 amino acids. Germline CDR1 and CDR2: DFQATT and SNEGSKA (reference sequence).

This clonotype was seen only a few times. This chain links TRBV5-1 with TRBJ2-3; TRBD2 aligns across 9 bases. This CDR3 contains 19 residues. Trimming removed 5 bases from V and 3 bases from J; junction bases left unmatched: 19. Germline loops: CDR1 SGHRS, CDR2 YFSETQ. The CDR3 loop reads CASRFTSPGLALATDTQYF. CDR3 sequence (DNA): TGCGCCAGCAGATTTACATCACCGGGACTAGCATTGGCGACAGATACGCAGTATTTT.

This clonotype was counted only a few times. The chain uses TRBV9 and TRBJ2-1; 9 nucleotides align to TRBD2. Per the germline V gene, CDR1 is SGDLS and CDR2 is YYNGEE. The CDR3 is made up of 17 amino acids. Trimming at V came to 2 bases and at J to 8 bases, leaving 14 bases not matched to a gene. The CDR3 nucleotides are TGTGCCAGCAGCGTCCCATCGGCGGGGGGGCATGGCTATGAGCAGTTCTTC. The encoded protein is CASSVPSAGGHGYEQFF.

This clonotype turned up a few times. V usage is TRBV9 and J usage is TRBJ1-2, with TRBD1 matching over 11 bases. The CDR3 totals 16 residues. J gave up 2 bases and V 3 bases, and 6 bases lay outside the gene matches. Germline V gene lookup returns CDR1 SGDLS and CDR2 YYNGEE. The chain's CDR3 is CASSAPGTGGNYGYTF. The CDR3 coding sequence is TGTGCCAGCAGCGCCCCCGGGACAGGGGGAAACTATGGCTACACCTTC.

This clonotype was observed many times. CDR3 bases: TGCAGTGCTCTATTATCCCGGGGGTTGTACGAGCAGTACTTC. It encodes CSALLSRGLYEQYF. The rearrangement uses TRBV20-1 and TRBJ2-7, with D possibly being TRBD2 (6 bases). The V end was cut by 5 bases, the J end by 4 bases, with 18 bases between. Germline V gene data show CDR1 as DFQATT and CDR2 as SNEGSKA (reference sequence). This CDR3 has 14 residues.

This sequence joins TRBV20-1 and TRBJ2-1; maybe TRBD1 (6 bases). The CDR3 loop spans 14 amino acids. Germline V gene sequence: CDR1 DFQATT, CDR2 SNEGSKA (reference sequence). Deletions cut 3 bases from V and 2 bases from J, with 11 bases between. The CDR3 sequence is CSASTGNTYNEQFF. The CDR3 DNA is TGCAGTGCTAGCACAGGGAATACCTACAATGAGCAGTTCTTC.